Shown below are 15 T cell receptor beta chains from a single sample sequenced in a study of identical twins. Using its own MiXCR run on the 5' RACE reads, TCRdb lists one record per CDR3 protein. The table records around 370,000 distinct CDR3 sequences, approximately 8.7% of them present only once. Sequencing was performed on naive T cells sorted from blood. The receptors were gathered from a woman aged 50 to 60 in good health.

This clonotype was seen a few times. The CDR3 sequence is CASIMSRSYNEQFF. CDR3 DNA: TGTGCCAGCATCATGAGTCGCTCCTACAATGAGCAGTTCTTC. The rearrangement joins TRBV28 to TRBJ2-1; D is unclear. Between the trimmed V and J ends, which lost 7 bases and 0 bases, there was a span of 10 bases. The V gene's germline CDR1 is MDHEN and CDR2 SYDVKM. This CDR3 has 14 amino acids.

This clonotype was seen just once. This sequence may be a read error, since a much larger clone differs from it by one base. Because the CDR3 is missing its conserved closing phenylalanine or tryptophan, this is likely a read error. J is TRBJ2-2 and V is TRBV4-2; D ambiguous. Trimming took off 3 bases at V and 5 bases at J, with 7 bases between the two ends. Germline V gene sequence: CDR1 LGHNA, CDR2 YNFKEQ. This CDR3 region has 13 residues. CDR3 sequence (DNA): TGTGCCAGCAGCCAGGGTCTGACCGGGGAGCTGTTTTAT. This encodes CASSQGLTGELFY.

Only a few counts were recorded for this clonotype. The chain carries TRBV6-1 and TRBJ2-2; 11 bases are a match to TRBD2. CDR1 MNHNS and CDR2 SASEGT come from the germline V gene. V gave up 7 bases and J gave up 6 bases; unmatched junction bases: 13. The CDR3 extends over 17 amino acids. CDR3 amino acids: CASTLSSGRSNAGELFF. In DNA, the CDR3 is TGTGCCAGCACCCTATCTAGCGGGAGGTCTAATGCCGGGGAGCTGTTTTTT.

This clonotype was seen repeatedly, ten times or more. The chain links TRBV7-9 to TRBJ2-3, with D perhaps matching TRBD1 or TRBD2 (5 bases each). In germline, CDR1 is SEHNR, CDR2 FQNEAQ (reference sequence). The CDR3 consists of 14 residues. The V gene lost 3 bases and the J gene lost 0 bases, with 7 bases spanning the gap. The CDR3 nucleotides read TGTGCCAGCAGCTTGGGGGTCAGCACAGATACGCAGTATTTT. Its translation is CASSLGVSTDTQYF.

The chain carries TRBV12-3 or TRBV12-4 and TRBJ2-5; D not resolved. The V and J ends lost 6 bases and 5 bases respectively, with 16 bases between them. CDR3 size: 14 residues. For the CDR3, the DNA is TGTGCCAGCAGCCCCGGGTGGGTCGCGGAGACCCAGTACTTC. As protein: CASSPGWVAETQYF.

This chain links TRBV27 with TRBJ2-5, with D unresolved. Germline lookup yields CDR1 MNHEY and CDR2 SMNVEV (reference sequence). CDR3 size: 14 residues. With 3 bases removed from V and 4 bases from J, the gap between germline ends came to 12 bases. The CDR3 loop reads CASSFGPSGETQYF. The DNA for the CDR3 is TGTGCCAGCAGTTTCGGTCCTAGTGGAGAGACCCAGTACTTC.

In this sample, this clonotype turned up many times. V is TRBV18 and J is TRBJ1-4; the D is unclear. The germline gives CDR1 KGHSH, CDR2 LQKENI. V dropped 3 bases and J dropped 1 base, with 15 bases sitting between them. The CDR3 extends over 17 amino acids. The CDR3 bases are TGTGCCAGCTCACCGCGAGGGCCAAGTGGAACTAATGAAAAACTGTTTTTT. It specifies CASSPRGPSGTNEKLFF.

This clonotype was seen ten or more times. The J gene is TRBJ2-2, the V gene TRBV25-1, with 8 bases matching TRBD1. The CDR3 has 15 amino acids. Trimming removed 8 bases from V and 1 base from J; junction bases left unmatched: 6. The germline V gene encodes CDR1 MGHDK and CDR2 SYGVNS. In DNA, the CDR3 is TGTGCCAGCCGACAGGGGCCTCTGAACACCGGGGAGCTGTTTTTT. Its translation is CASRQGPLNTGELFF.

This clonotype was detected a few times. This chain joins TRBV5-1 and TRBJ2-1; D call uncertain. The germline V and J ends were trimmed by 1 base and 5 bases, with 16 bases remaining between them. Germline CDR1 and CDR2: SGHRS and YFSETQ. This CDR3 has 16 amino acids. CDR3 bases: TGCGCCAGCAGCTTGAACCGGGTACTCCTAAACAATGAGCAGTTCTTC. Translating it yields CASSLNRVLLNNEQFF. Together with reference TRBV5-1 and TRBJ2-1, the CDR3 gives the full variable domain: KAGVTQTPRYLIKTRGQQVTLSCSPISGHRSVSWYQQTPGQGLQFLFEYFSETQRNKGNFPGRFSGRQFSNSRSEMNVSTLELGDSALYLCASSLNRVLLNNEQFFGPGTRLTVL.

This clonotype came up a few times. This rearrangement joins TRBV18 to TRBJ2-3, with 8 bases fitting TRBD1. V dropped 4 bases and J dropped 0; count of bases not matched to a gene: 3. The length of the CDR3 is 15 residues. CDR1 is KGHSH, CDR2 LQKENI, per germline. The CDR3 region is CASSHRDRSTDTQYF. As DNA, the CDR3 is TGTGCCAGCTCACACCGGGACAGGAGCACAGATACGCAGTATTTT.

The chain recombines TRBV5-4 with TRBJ2-7; the D gene is possibly TRBD1 (6 bases). CDR3 size: 13 residues. Looked up from germline, CDR1 is SGHNT and CDR2 is YYREEE (reference sequence). V lost 0 bases, J lost 7 bases, and 11 bases lay in between. CDR3 residues: CASSLDRAGEQYV. The CDR3 coding sequence is TGTGCCAGCAGCTTGGACAGGGCAGGGGAGCAGTACGTC.

A few counts support this clonotype. V gene TRBV7-2 combines with J gene TRBJ1-1; weak D call: TRBD1 (5 bases). Germline V gene lookup returns CDR1 SGHTA and CDR2 FQGNSA. Trimming cost V 5 bases and J 1 base, with 14 bases left between them. The CDR3 consists of 15 residues. CDR3 nucleotide sequence: TGTGCCAGCAGCCCCTTTTATCAGGGGAACACTGAAGCTTTCTTT. Amino acids: CASSPFYQGNTEAFF.

This clonotype was seen at least ten times. The rearrangement links TRBV7-3 to TRBJ2-5; no firm D call. Germline values: CDR1 SGHTA, CDR2 FQGTGA. The CDR3 length is 13 residues. V was trimmed by 3 bases and J by 2 bases, leaving 7 bases between them. The DNA for the CDR3 is TGTGCCAGCAGCTTGAGTCTGCAAGAGACCCAGTACTTC. As protein: CASSLSLQETQYF.

The chain uses TRBV10-3 and TRBJ1-2; the D gene is possibly TRBD1 (6 bases). The CDR3 covers 13 residues. CDR1 and CDR2 from the germline V gene are ENHRY and SYGVKD. V was cut by 3 bases and J by 6 bases, with 11 bases left in between. The CDR3 DNA follows: TGTGCCATCAGTGACAACAGGGTTGATGGCTACACCTTC. This sequence encodes CAISDNRVDGYTF.

V and J are TRBV24-1 and TRBJ2-1; 14 bases are shared with TRBD2. The CDR3 covers 21 residues. Per the germline V gene, CDR1 is KGHDR and CDR2 is SFDVKD. Trimming took 2 bases from V and 0 from J; bases not matched to a gene: 11. In DNA form, the CDR3 reads TGTGCCACCAGTGATTCCAAAGGACTAGCGGGAGGCCCACTCTCCTACAATGAGCAGTTCTTC. This sequence encodes CATSDSKGLAGGPLSYNEQFF.